The text below deals with one TCR beta chain. This clone was observed once. Its antigen is not yet known. No qualities accompany the bases; no much larger clone lies one base away. Library creation used the immunoSEQ multiplex PCR assay. A mixture of 60 forward primers for TCR Vbeta segments and 13 reverse primers for TCR Jbeta segments was used in the multiplex PCR. A multiplex PCR assay on genomic DNA amplified the CDR3 region of rearranged TCR beta genes. The amplified TCR beta libraries were sequenced on the Illumina HiSeq System as 87-base-pair reads. The source study handled its data this way. In a later analysis, about 80 million unique TCR beta chains were counted across the 500 to 700 repertoires, and roughly 11 million of these chains were shared by at least two donors. Raw reads were error-corrected and collapsed into unique sequences by a nearest-neighbor algorithm in which closely related sequences were merged to remove PCR and sequencing errors. Alignment of CDR3 sequences to IMGT reference sequences was used to assign V, D and J gene segments. For a sequence to be retained, a match of at least six nucleotides to both a V gene segment and a J gene segment was required. Rearrangements were classified as productive when the CDR3 lacked stop codons and remained in frame with V and J, and all other rearrangements were classified as non-productive. CDR3 was defined according to IMGT convention as the region running from the second conserved V-encoded cysteine to the conserved J-encoded phenylalanine. Sequences without an unambiguous match to a single V gene segment were excluded from the earlier analysis of several hundred of the donors. In an earlier analysis of roughly 500 of the donors, V segments were called functional above 56.7% productive rearrangements and were called segregating when the between-donor standard deviation exceeded 5%. A statistical classification framework was developed to diagnose cytomegalovirus status using the catalog of TCR beta chain sequences. V and J gene assignment, in a later analysis, came from comparing TCR nucleotide sequences with IMGT/GENE-DB human TR gene sequences. A later analysis assigned CDR3 sequences and most-parsimonious VDJ recombination scenarios with the TCRdist pipeline. A later analysis defined each TCR beta chain by its CDR3 amino acid sequence plus V-gene family, and excluded reads lacking a unique V-gene family. In a later analysis, around 600 highly shared, low-generation-probability nucleotide sequences were removed to address suspected cross-contamination and a sequencing artifact. In a later analysis, a clonal expansion index was calculated for each public chain from normalized within-repertoire ranks of inferred template counts. In a later analysis, generation probabilities were computed using a VDJ recombination model fitted to out-of-frame rearrangements, and the results were checked against IGoR. In a later analysis, hypergeometric tests were used to score TCR-TCR, TCR-HLA and TCR-CMV co-occurrence, with a repertoire-size bias correction applied to TCR pairs. False discovery rates were estimated in a later analysis by permuting HLA or CMV assignments 20 times. In a later analysis, co-occurring TCRs were grouped using DBSCAN, with TCRdist sequence similarity added in when clustering inside HLA-allele-positive subsets. For co-occurrence clustering, repertoires with fewer than 30,000 or more than 120,000 public chains were excluded, along with a handful of repertoires with anomalous nucleotide sharing. TCRdb mirrors the immuneACCESS table, restricted to in-frame sequences. Some clones are absent from its copies; in checked studies, under half trace to an unresolved V gene, and the reason for the others is unknown. V and J calls plus clone size are reproduced from that table; the DNA served to infer D and trimming. The sample table contains about 120,000 clones; only one count was recorded for under 80% of them. Approximately 31% of the sample is taken by the ten largest.

Trimming at the junction amounts to 0 bases on V and 0 bases on J, and the germline ends lie 7 bases apart. Taken from the germline V gene, the CDR1 and CDR2 loops are SGDLS and YYNGEE. The CDR3 numbers 14 residues from cysteine through phenylalanine. The kept DNA is CDR3 alone, 42 bases in frame from the first base. The sample originates from a study of cytomegalovirus exposure and HLA in healthy donors (dated by TCRdb to about 2017). Broadly, across the study: According to an earlier analysis of 587 of the donors, about 179 million T cells yielded over 100 million unique TCR beta sequences and about 300 Gb of sequence data. The T cell repertoires of around 670 subjects were profiled by immunosequencing and related to cytomegalovirus serostatus. The aim of the study was to test whether cataloging public T cell receptors could identify signatures of past pathogen exposure. A few DR-DQ haplotypes were handled as single units for association and clustering because linkage in the cohort was strong. Alongside the repertoire data, information on donor age, sex, ethnicity and CMV serostatus was compiled. An early release that covered roughly 600 HLA-typed donors contained 250 to 350 gigabases of sequencing data and 85 million to 100 million unique TCR sequences. In an earlier analysis of around 540 of the donors, high-throughput TCR beta sequencing was used to judge whether each TCR beta V gene segment behaved as functional or pseudogenic. The number of typed donors differed by locus: about 629-640 for A, B, C, DRB1 and DQB1; approximately 520 for DQA1; around 610 for DPA1; and 450 to 480 for DPB1. Both class I and class II loci were covered by HLA typing, at four-digit resolution. Rather than using new phenotypic data, the later analysis identified candidate immune exposures from TCR beta sequences and from how often those sequences occurred across donors. Among around 400 genotyped donors of the cohort, an average of approximately 250,000 unique TCR beta nucleotide sequences were sequenced per donor, around a sixth of them non-productive. The genetic ancestry cluster associated with self-reported Caucasian donors included around four fifths of the roughly 380 genotyped donors. To predict cytomegalovirus infection status, the study brought together high-throughput TCR immunosequencing, statistical association of individual TCRs with disease status, and machine learning. Every discovery cohort repertoire had been produced on one sequencing platform. Besides the first cohort of approximately 710 subjects, a separate validation cohort made up of about 120 different subjects was used. In a later genetic analysis, genome-wide SNP genotypes for about 55% of the roughly 700 donors were used, and that subset was treated as a discovery cohort. A later analysis re-examined previously published TCR beta repertoires from about 670 donors and added high-resolution HLA genotyping to investigate patterns of TCR occurrence.

The study at large found these results: A cluster of highly shared sequence variants was judged likely to represent a technical artifact of the sequencing pipeline. In a later analysis, most CMV-associated TCR beta chains were found to appear HLA-restricted, with HLA associations seemingly driven largely by CMV exposure. The presence/absence analyses assumed that sequencing depth was roughly uniform across donors, and that assumption may not be true. In both the original and validation cohorts, the classifier was reported to diagnose cytomegalovirus status with high specificity and sensitivity. CMV serostatus was the only immune exposure information available for the cohort. Compared with equally common non-associated chains, HLA-associated TCR beta chains in a later analysis were more clonally expanded and had lower generation probabilities. An association between a missense DCLRE1C variant and V-gene and J-gene trimming of TCR beta chains was found in a later genetic analysis and replicated in an independent cohort. Only TCR beta chains were sequenced in this cohort, and the absence of alpha or paired-chain data limited detectable features. Some IMGT-functional V segments, including TRBV6-2 and TRBV6-3, could not be told apart with the 87-base-pair reads, so those segments were excluded. In a later analysis, some 18,000 TCR beta sequences were associated with specific HLA alleles at a false discovery rate of 0.05. The authors suggested that the approach could potentially be extended to other disease states and immunological phenotypes. A later genetic analysis reported fewer N-insertions in productive TCRs among donors in an Asian-associated ancestry cluster than the roughly 690-donor mean. In vitro tests confirmed that three of the cytomegalovirus-associated TCR beta chains recognize cytomegalovirus antigens. The earlier analysis of some 560 of the donors excluded roughly 17 rarely observed V segments, including chromosome 9 orphons, because counts were too low. The study gave a list of more than 150 TCR beta chains associated with cytomegalovirus. In a later analysis, the rate of TCR association differed among HLA loci, with DRB1 alleles having the most associated TCRs and HLA-C alleles having the fewest. Most TCR sequences were observed very rarely across donors, whereas some public TCRs were present in many individuals. A further reported finding was that TCR beta sequences accurately predicted the HLA-A and HLA-B alleles for most subjects in the first cohort. Linkage disequilibrium might explain the correlated functional status among segregating V segments, but an unknown experimental factor could not be ruled out. When HLA alleles, especially DR and DQ, strongly co-occurred, attributing TCR associations to individual alleles was difficult. Because HLA typing was unavailable for some donors at each locus, only the typed subset was used in association tests. Several of the top co-occurrence clusters appeared to be linked to parvovirus B19, influenza, CMV and Epstein-Barr virus, according to a later analysis. In an earlier analysis of 587 of the donors, most TCR beta V segments appeared in productive rearrangements about 87% or about 30% of the time, broadly matching IMGT annotations.

In total, approximately 690 healthy bone marrow donors made up the cohort. At the time of sampling, every cohort member was nominally healthy, though immune exposures that went unrecorded were likely present. The donor tested CMV seropositive, placing the donor among the 310 or so seropositive members of the cohort. Every donor gave a peripheral blood sample, and the peripheral blood mononuclear cells from that sample were used for TCR beta sequencing. The Qiagen DNeasy Blood Extraction Kit was used to extract genomic DNA from the blood cell samples. The sequencing sample was made of PBMCs. This receptor was obtained from a man between 60 and 70 years old in good health and CMV-seropositive. The chain is encoded by TRBV9 joined to TRBJ2-7; too little of a D gene remains to name it. The bases read TGTGCCAGCAGCGTAGCCATTAGCTCCTACGAGCAGTACTTC. Translation gives CASSVAISSYEQYF.